This T cell receptor (beta chain) was observed in a study of blood T cell repertoires in COVID-19 (TCRdb year 2020). For the wider study: Samples from collaborators originated in the United States, Italy and Spain and spanned both the acute and convalescent phases of COVID-19. The prospective study material was composed of cDNA or gDNA derived from T cells, B-cell-depleted T cells, or PBMCs. Deeply sampled blood TCRbeta repertoires from subjects exposed to, actively infected with, or recovered from COVID-19 were included in the dataset. The repertoires were released in a freely available public database meant as a resource for research on the immune response to SARS-CoV-2. Samples came from the ongoing ImmuneRACE study (first 160 participants) plus 1,254 subjects from 6 global collaborators. A de-identified subject ID, COVID-19 status, age in years and sex were almost always included in the sample metadata. Where available, HLA class I and class II types were obtained from metadata supplied by the sample provider rather than from assay-based typing. General study outcomes and caveats: Clinical and demographic metadata were provided uncurated, with the amount varying by source and participant.

Each collaborating institution followed its own protocols to collect whole blood in K2EDTA tubes. For TCRbeta analysis, collaborators shipped samples in one of three forms: frozen whole blood, isolated PBMCs, or DNA extracted from either of those sample types. CDR1 is given as MNHEY and CDR2 as SVGAGI, both from the germline V gene. The CDR3 contains 15 residues, cysteine and phenylalanine counted. Solely the CDR3 DNA is kept, with 45 bases framed from the first base. V is trimmed back by 2 bases and J by 6 bases, and the junction contains 4 bases that no gene match accounts for. TCRbeta CDR3 regions were amplified from genomic DNA by means of the immunoSEQ Assay, a bias-controlled multiplex PCR. Per the authors' processing: The number of nucleated cells in each sample was estimated by amplification of reference gene primers within the assay. To quantify the absolute abundance of each unique TCRbeta CDR3 rearrangement, sequence reads were collapsed and filtered. For each sample, productive Simpson clonality was calculated as the square root of Simpson's diversity index over productive rearrangements. TCRdb mirrors the immuneACCESS table, restricted to in-frame sequences. Some clones are absent from its copies; in checked studies, under half trace to an unresolved V gene, and the reason for the others is unknown. Clone size and V and J calls were adopted from that table, with D and trimming inferred from the DNA. The sample table contains some 66,000 clones; only one count was recorded for under 95% of them. Of the sample, 2.5% to 3% is held by the ten largest clones.

This clone was seen a handful of times. The antigen this receptor binds is unknown. No base qualities exist here, and no much larger clone lies one base off it. The clonotype comes from a man between 65 and 79 years old with active COVID-19. The sequence is built from TRBV6-5 and TRBJ2-2, with 9 bases in between that match TRBD2. The sequenced sample was peripheral blood. The CDR3 protein is CASSYRGLAPGELFF. The nucleotide sequence reads as follows: TGTGCCAGCAGTTACAGGGGACTAGCCCCCGGGGAGCTGTTTTTT.